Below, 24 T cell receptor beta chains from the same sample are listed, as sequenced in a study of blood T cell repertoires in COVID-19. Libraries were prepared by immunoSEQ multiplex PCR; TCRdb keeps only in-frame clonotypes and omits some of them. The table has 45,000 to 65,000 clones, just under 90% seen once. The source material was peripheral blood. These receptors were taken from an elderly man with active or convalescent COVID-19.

The CDR3 nucleotides are TGTGCCAGCAGCTTGGGGGGGCGGAGGACTGAAGCTTTCTTT. Protein: CASSLGGRRTEAFF. The genes are TRBV5-4 and TRBJ1-1; possibly TRBD1 for D (6 bases). The CDR3 length is 14 residues. With 0 bases removed from V and 5 bases from J, the gap between germline ends came to 11 bases. Germline CDR1 and CDR2: SGHNT and YYREEE (reference sequence).

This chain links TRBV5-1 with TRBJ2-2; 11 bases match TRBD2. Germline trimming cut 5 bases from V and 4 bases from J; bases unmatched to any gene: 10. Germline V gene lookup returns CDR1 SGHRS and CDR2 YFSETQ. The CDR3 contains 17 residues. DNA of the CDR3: TGCGCCAGCAGTGATAGCGGGGGGGCCGGGTTCACCGGGGAGCTGTTTTTT. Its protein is CASSDSGGAGFTGELFF. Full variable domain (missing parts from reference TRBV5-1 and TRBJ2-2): KAGVTQTPRYLIKTRGQQVTLSCSPISGHRSVSWYQQTPGQGLQFLFEYFSETQRNKGNFPGRFSGRQFSNSRSEMNVSTLELGDSALYLCASSDSGGAGFTGELFFGEGSRLTVL.

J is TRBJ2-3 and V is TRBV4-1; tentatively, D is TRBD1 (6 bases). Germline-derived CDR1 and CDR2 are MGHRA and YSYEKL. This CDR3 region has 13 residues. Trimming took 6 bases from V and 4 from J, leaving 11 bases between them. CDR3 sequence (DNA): TGCGCCAGCAGTTTGGGGGCCTCAGATACGCAGTATTTT. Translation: CASSLGASDTQYF.

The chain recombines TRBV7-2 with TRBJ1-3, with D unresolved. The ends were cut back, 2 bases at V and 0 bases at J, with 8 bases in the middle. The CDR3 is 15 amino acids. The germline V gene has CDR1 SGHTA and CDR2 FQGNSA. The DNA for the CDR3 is TGTGCCAGCAGCTTACGAGATCCCTCTGGAAACACCATATATTTT. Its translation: CASSLRDPSGNTIYF.

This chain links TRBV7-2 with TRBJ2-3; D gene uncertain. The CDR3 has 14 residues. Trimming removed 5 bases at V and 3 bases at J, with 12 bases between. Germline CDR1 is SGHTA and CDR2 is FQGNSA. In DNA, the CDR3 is TGTGCCAGCAGCCCCCCGAGCAAAACAGATACGCAGTATTTT. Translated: CASSPPSKTDTQYF.

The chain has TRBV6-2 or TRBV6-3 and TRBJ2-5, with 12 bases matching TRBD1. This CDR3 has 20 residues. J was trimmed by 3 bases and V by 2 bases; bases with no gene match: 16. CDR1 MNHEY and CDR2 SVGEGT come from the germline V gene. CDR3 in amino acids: CASSYPGSLVGTGGKETQYF. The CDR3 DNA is TGTGCCAGCAGTTACCCCGGGTCCCTAGTTGGGACAGGGGGCAAAGAGACCCAGTACTTC.

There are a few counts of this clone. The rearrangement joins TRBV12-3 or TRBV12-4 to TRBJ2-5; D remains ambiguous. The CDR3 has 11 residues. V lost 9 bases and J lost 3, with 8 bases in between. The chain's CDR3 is CASLEEETQYF. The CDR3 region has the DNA TGTGCCAGTTTAGAGGAAGAGACCCAGTACTTC.

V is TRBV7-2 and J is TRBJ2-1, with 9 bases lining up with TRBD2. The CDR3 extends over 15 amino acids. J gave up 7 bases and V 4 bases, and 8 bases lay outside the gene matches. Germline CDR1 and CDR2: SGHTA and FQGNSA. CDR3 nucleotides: TGTGCCAGCAGCTCGACTAGCGGTTCAGGAAATGAGCAGTTCTTC. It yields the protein CASSSTSGSGNEQFF.

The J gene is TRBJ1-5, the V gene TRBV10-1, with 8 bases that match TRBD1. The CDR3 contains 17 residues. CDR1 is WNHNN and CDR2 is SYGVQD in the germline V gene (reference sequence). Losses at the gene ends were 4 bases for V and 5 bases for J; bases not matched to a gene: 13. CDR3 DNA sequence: TGCGCCAGCAGTGGAGGTTATAAGGGACAGGTCGATCAGCCCCAGCATTTT. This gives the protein CASSGGYKGQVDQPQHF.

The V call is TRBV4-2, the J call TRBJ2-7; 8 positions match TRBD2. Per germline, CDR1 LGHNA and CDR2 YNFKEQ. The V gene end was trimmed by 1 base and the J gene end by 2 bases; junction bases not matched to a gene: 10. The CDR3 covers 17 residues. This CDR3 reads CASSQGQGTRAPYEQYF. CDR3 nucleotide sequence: TGTGCCAGCAGCCAAGGCCAAGGGACTAGGGCTCCCTACGAGCAGTACTTC.

As DNA, the CDR3 is TGTGCCAGTAGTATAGTGGCAGGGGAAGATCAGCCCCAGCATTTT. Protein sequence: CASSIVAGEDQPQHF. The rearrangement uses TRBV19 and TRBJ1-5; possible D gene TRBD1, 6 bases. V dropped 1 base and J dropped 5 bases, with 12 bases sitting between them. Germline V gene data show CDR1 as LNHDA and CDR2 as SQIVND (reference sequence). The CDR3 spans 15 residues. Variable domain in full (rest from reference TRBV19 and TRBJ1-5): DGGITQSPKYLFRKEGQNVTLSCEQNLNHDAMYWYRQDPGQGLRLIYYSQIVNDFQKGDIAEGYSVSREKKESFPLTVTSAQKNPTAFYLCASSIVAGEDQPQHFGDGTRLSIL.

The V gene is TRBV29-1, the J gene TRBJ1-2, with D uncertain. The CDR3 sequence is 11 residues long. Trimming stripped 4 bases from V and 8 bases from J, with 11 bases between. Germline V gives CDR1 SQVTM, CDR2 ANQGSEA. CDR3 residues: CSVGGVGGYTF. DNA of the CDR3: TGCAGCGTTGGCGGCGTTGGGGGCTACACCTTC.

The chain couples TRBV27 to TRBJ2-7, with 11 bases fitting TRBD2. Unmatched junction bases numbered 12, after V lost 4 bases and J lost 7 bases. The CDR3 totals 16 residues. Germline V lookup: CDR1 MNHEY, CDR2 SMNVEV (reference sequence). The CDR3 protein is CASSSVTSGGPGEQYF. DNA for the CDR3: TGTGCCAGCAGTTCCGTCACTAGCGGGGGACCAGGGGAGCAGTACTTC.

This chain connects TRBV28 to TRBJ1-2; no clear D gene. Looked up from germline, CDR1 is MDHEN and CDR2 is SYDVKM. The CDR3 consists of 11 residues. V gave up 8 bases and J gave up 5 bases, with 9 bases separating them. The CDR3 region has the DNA TGTGCCAGCGTCAAAGAGTATGGCTACACCTTC. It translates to CASVKEYGYTF.

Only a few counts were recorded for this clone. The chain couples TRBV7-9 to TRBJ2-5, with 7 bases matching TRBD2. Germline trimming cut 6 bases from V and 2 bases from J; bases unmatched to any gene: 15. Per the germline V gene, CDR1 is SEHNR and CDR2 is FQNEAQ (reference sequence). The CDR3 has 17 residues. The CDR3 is CASSRSSTAGTQETQYF. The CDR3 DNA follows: TGTGCCAGCAGTCGGAGCTCCACAGCGGGAACTCAAGAGACCCAGTACTTC.

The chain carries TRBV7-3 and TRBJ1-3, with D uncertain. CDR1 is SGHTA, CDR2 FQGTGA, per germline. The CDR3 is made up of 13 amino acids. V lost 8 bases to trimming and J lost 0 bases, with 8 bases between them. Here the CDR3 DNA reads TGTGCCAGCTCTACAGACTCTGGAAACACCATATATTTT. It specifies CASSTDSGNTIYF.

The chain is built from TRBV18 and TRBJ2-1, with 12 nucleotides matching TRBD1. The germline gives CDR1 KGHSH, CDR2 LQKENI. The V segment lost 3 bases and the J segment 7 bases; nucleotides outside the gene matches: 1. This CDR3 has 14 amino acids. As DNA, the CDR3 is TGTGCCAGCTCACCGGGACAGGGGGCAAATGAGCAGTTCTTC. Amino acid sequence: CASSPGQGANEQFF.

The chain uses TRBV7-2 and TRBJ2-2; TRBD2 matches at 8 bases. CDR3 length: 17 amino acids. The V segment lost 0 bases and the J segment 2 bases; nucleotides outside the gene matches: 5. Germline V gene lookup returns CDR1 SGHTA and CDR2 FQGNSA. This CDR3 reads CASSLAPGGGNTGELFF. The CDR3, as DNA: TGTGCCAGCAGCTTAGCCCCCGGGGGGGGAAACACCGGGGAGCTGTTTTTT.

CDR3 DNA sequence: TGTGCCGGACAGGGTAACACAGATACGCAGTATTTT. It encodes CAGQGNTDTQYF. This sequence joins TRBV30 and TRBJ2-3; TRBD1 matches at 8 bases. The germline gives CDR1 GTSNPN, CDR2 SVGIG (reference sequence). The CDR3 runs to 12 residues. Unmatched junction bases numbered 3, after V lost 8 bases and J lost 2 bases.

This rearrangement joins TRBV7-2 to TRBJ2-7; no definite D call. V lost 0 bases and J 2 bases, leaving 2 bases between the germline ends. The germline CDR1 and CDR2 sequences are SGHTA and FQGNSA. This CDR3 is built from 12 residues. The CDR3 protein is CASSLATYEQYF. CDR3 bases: TGTGCCAGCAGCTTAGCCACCTACGAGCAGTACTTC.

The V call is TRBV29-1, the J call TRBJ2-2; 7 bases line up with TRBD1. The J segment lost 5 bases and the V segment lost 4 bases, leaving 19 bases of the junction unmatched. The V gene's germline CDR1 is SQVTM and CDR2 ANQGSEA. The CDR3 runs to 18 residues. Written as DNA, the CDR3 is TGCAGCGTTGTTCTTCAGGTGAAGAGACAGGGTGGAACCGGGGAGCTGTTTTTT. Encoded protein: CSVVLQVKRQGGTGELFF.

This CDR3 is CASSVPLAGERDTQYF. The DNA for the CDR3 is TGTGCCAGCAGCGTACCTCTAGCGGGAGAACGAGATACGCAGTATTTT. The V call is TRBV5-4, the J call TRBJ2-3, with 10 bases identical to TRBD2. Germline CDR1 is SGHNT and CDR2 is YYREEE (reference sequence). The CDR3 runs to 16 residues. Unmatched junction bases numbered 10, after V lost 4 bases and J lost 5 bases.

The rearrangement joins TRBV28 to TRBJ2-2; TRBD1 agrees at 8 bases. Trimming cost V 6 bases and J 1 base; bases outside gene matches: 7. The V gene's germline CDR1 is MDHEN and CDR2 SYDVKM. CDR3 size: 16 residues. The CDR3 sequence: CASSPGTGRNTGELFF. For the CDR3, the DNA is TGTGCCAGCAGCCCCGGGACAGGACGGAACACCGGGGAGCTGTTTTTT.

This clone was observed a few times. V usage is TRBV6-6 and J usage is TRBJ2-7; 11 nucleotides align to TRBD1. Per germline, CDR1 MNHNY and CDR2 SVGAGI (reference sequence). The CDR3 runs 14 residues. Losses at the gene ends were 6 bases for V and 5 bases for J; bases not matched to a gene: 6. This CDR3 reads CASSTGQGADEQYF. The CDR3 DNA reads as TGTGCCAGCAGCACAGGACAGGGGGCAGACGAGCAGTACTTC.